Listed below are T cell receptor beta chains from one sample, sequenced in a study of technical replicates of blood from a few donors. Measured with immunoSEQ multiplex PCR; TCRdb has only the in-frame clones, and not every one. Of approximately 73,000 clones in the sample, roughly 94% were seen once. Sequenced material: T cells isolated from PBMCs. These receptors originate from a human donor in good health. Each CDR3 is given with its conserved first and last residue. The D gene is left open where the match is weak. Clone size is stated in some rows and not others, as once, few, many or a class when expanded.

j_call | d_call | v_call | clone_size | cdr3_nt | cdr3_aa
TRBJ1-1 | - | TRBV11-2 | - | TGTGCCAGCAGCTTCGAGATTCGGGACACTGAAGCTTTCTTT | CASSFEIRDTEAFF
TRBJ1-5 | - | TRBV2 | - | TGTGCCAGCGGACAGTATAGCAATCAGCCCCAGCATTTT | CASGQYSNQPQHF
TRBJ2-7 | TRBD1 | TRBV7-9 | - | TGTGCCAGCAGCCACCGGGACAGGTTCCACGAGCAGTACTTC | CASSHRDRFHEQYF
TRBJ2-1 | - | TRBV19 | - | TGTGCCAGTACCACCTTCCGGGACAATGAGCAGTTCTTC | CASTTFRDNEQFF
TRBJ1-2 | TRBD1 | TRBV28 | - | TGTGCCAGCAGCTGGGCAGGGGGCCCTAACTATGGCTACACCTTC | CASSWAGGPNYGYTF
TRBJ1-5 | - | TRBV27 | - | TGTGCCAGCAGCGAGCAGAGGGATTATCAGCCCCAGCATTTT | CASSEQRDYQPQHF
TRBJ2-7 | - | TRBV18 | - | TGTGCCAGCTCACCGTCGACGGGGGTAGCCTACGAGCAGTACTTC | CASSPSTGVAYEQYF
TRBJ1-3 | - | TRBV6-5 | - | TGTGCCAGCAGTCCTCTCACTGGCTCTGGAAACACCATATATTTT | CASSPLTGSGNTIYF
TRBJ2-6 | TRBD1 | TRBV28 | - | TGTGCCAGCAGTTTATTGGCAGGGGGCAATGGGGCCAACGTCCTGACTTTC | CASSLLAGGNGANVLTF
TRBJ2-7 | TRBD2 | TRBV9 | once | TGTGCCAGCAGCGACGGGGGGAGGGAGCAGTACTTC | CASSDGGREQYF
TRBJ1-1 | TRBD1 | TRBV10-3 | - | TGTGCCATCAGTGAGTTACGACAGGGCCTGAACACTGAAGCTTTCTTT | CAISELRQGLNTEAFF
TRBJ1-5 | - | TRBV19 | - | TGTGCCAGTAGTTTCGAGAGGCAGCCCCAGCATTTT | CASSFERQPQHF
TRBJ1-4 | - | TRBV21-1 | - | TGTGCCAGCAGCAAAAAGCCCGGGAGGGCTAATGAAAAACTGTTTTTT | CASSKKPGRANEKLFF
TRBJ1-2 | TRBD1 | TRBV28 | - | TGTGCCAGCAGTTCCCGGGACAGCTTTTTCTATGGCTACACCTTC | CASSSRDSFFYGYTF
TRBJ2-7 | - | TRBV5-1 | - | TGCGCCAGCAGCTTGGCTAGCAGCTACGAGCAGTACTTC | CASSLASSYEQYF
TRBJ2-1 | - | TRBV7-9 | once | TGTGCCAGCAGCTTAGGGGCTAAAGAGAGCTCCTACAATGAGCAGTTCTTC | CASSLGAKESSYNEQFF
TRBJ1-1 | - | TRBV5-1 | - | TGCGCCACCAAGCGGGGGGCGACCACTGAAGCTTTCTTT | CATKRGATTEAFF
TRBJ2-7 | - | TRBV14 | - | TGTGCCAGCAGCCAAGTGCGGGGGCGGGGATACGAGCAGTACTTC | CASSQVRGRGYEQYF
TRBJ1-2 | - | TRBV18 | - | TGTGCCAGCTCACCACCGCCTGGGCGCCTCTATGGCTACACCTTC | CASSPPPGRLYGYTF
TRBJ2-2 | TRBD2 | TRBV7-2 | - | TGTGCCAGCGGTTTAGCGGGGGGGATCGGGGAGCTGTTTTTT | CASGLAGGIGELFF
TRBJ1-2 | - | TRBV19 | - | TGTGCCAGTTACGGACAGAGGTTCTATGGCTACACCTTC | CASYGQRFYGYTF
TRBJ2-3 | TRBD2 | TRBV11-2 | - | TGTGCCAGCAGCTACTTACCCACTAGCGGGGGGAGGCACACAGATACGCAGTATTTT | CASSYLPTSGGRHTDTQYF
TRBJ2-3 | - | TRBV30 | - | TGTGCCTGGGTTCCCAGGGCTACAGATACGCAGTATTTT | CAWVPRATDTQYF
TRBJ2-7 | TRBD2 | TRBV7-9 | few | TGTGCCAGCAGTTTTAGCGGGGGGGCGGACGAGCAGTACTTC | CASSFSGGADEQYF
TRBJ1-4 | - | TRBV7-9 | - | TGTGCCAGCACCCCAGTAGGGCAGGGCCGCGAAAAACTGTTTTTT | CASTPVGQGREKLFF
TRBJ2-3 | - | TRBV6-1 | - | TGTGCCAGCAGTGAAGCGCTCGGAGGACCGCAGTATTTT | CASSEALGGPQYF
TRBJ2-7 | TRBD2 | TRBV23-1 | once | TGCGCCAGCACCCCAGCCGGGACTAGCGGGCGTCCGGTCTCCTACGAGCAGTACTTC | CASTPAGTSGRPVSYEQYF
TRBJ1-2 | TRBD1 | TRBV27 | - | TGTGCCAGCAGTTCCGACAGGGGAGGCTACACCTTC | CASSSDRGGYTF
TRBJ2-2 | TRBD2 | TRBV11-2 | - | TGTGCCAGCAGCTTCATAAAGCGGGGGAACACCGGGGAGCTGTTTTTT | CASSFIKRGNTGELFF
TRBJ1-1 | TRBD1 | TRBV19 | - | TGTGCCAGTAGTACGGACAGGGCCACTGAAGCTTTCTTT | CASSTDRATEAFF
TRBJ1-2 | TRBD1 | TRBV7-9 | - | TGTGCCAGCAGACCGACAGGGGGCGATTGGGGCTACACCTTC | CASRPTGGDWGYTF
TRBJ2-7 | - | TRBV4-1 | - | TGCGCCAGCAGCCAGGTGGCGAGGTACGAGCAGTACTTC | CASSQVARYEQYF
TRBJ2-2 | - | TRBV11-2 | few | TGTGCCAGCAGCGTCATAACTAGGGCGAACACCGGGGAGCTGTTTTTT | CASSVITRANTGELFF
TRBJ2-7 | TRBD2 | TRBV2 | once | TGTGCCAGCACGATGGCGGGGGGAAGCTCCTACGAGCAGTACTTC | CASTMAGGSSYEQYF
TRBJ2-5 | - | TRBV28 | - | TGTGCCAGCAGGCTACAAGAGACCCAGTACTTC | CASRLQETQYF
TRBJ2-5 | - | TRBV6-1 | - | TGTGCCAGTAAAAGCGGAGACGGGGAGACCCAGTACTTC | CASKSGDGETQYF
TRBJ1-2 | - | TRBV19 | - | TGTGCCAGTAGTACTTTTGGACAGCTCTATGGCTACACCTTC | CASSTFGQLYGYTF
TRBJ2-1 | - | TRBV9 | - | TGTGCCAGCAGCGATTCACGACTTAGCTCCTACAATGAGCAGTTCTTC | CASSDSRLSSYNEQFF
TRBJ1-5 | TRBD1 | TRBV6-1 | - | TGTGCCAGCAACGGACAGGCCGACTATCAGCCCCAGCATTTT | CASNGQADYQPQHF
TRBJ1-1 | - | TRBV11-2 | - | TGTGCCAGCAGCTTAGGGGGAGGGGCAGGGATGAACACTGAAGCTTTCTTT | CASSLGGGAGMNTEAFF
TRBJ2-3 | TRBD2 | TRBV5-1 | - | TGCGCCAGCAGGTCACTAGCGGGAACAGATACGCAGTATTTT | CASRSLAGTDTQYF
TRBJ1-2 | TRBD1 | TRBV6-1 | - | TGTGCCAGCAGTCTGACAGGGGCTGGCTACACCTTC | CASSLTGAGYTF
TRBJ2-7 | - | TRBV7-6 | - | TGTGCCAGCAGCTTAGAAGGACAGTACGAGCAGTACTTC | CASSLEGQYEQYF
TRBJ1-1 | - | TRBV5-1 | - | TGCGCCAGCAGCTTGGACAGCCGGAACACTGAAGCTTTCTTT | CASSLDSRNTEAFF
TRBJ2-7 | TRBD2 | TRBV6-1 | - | TGTGCCAGCAGAATAGCGGGATCCTACGAGCAGTACTTC | CASRIAGSYEQYF
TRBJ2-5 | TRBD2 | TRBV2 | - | TGTGCCAGAGGGACTAGCGGGAGAGAGACCCAGTACTTC | CARGTSGRETQYF
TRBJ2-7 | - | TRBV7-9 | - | TGTGCCACCCACGTTTTTGGGGGGTTTGAGCAGTACTTC | CATHVFGGFEQYF
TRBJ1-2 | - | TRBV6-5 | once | TGTGCCAGCAGTTGGGGCGGTGGCTACACCTTC | CASSWGGGYTF
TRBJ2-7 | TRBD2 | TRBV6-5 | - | TGTGCCAGCACCCACGGTACGGGGGGCTACGAGCAGTACTTC | CASTHGTGGYEQYF
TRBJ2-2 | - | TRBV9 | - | TGTGCCAGCACCAAGAGCACCGGGGAGCTGTTTTTT | CASTKSTGELFF
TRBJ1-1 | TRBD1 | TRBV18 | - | TGTGCCAGCTCACGCTCGACAGGGTCGAACACTGAAGCTTTCTTT | CASSRSTGSNTEAFF
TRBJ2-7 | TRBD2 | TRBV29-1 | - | TGCAGCGTTCGGGAGGACGGTCCCTACGAGCAGTACTTC | CSVREDGPYEQYF
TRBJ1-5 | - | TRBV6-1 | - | TGTGCCAGCACCGTTTGGGGGGGCATGCAGCCCCAGCATTTT | CASTVWGGMQPQHF
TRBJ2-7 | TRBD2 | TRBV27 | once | TGTGCCAGCAGTTTACATGGGCTAGCGGAGGGCTACGAGCAGTACTTC | CASSLHGLAEGYEQYF
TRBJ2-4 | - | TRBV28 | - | TGTGCCAGCACCCAGGCCCAACAGATAAAAAACATTCAGTACTTC | CASTQAQQIKNIQYF
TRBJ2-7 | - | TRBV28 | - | TGTGCCAGCAGTTTCACCGGGAACGAGCAGTACTTC | CASSFTGNEQYF
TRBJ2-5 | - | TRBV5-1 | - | TGCGCCAGCAGCCCGGGGGAGACCCAGTACTTC | CASSPGETQYF